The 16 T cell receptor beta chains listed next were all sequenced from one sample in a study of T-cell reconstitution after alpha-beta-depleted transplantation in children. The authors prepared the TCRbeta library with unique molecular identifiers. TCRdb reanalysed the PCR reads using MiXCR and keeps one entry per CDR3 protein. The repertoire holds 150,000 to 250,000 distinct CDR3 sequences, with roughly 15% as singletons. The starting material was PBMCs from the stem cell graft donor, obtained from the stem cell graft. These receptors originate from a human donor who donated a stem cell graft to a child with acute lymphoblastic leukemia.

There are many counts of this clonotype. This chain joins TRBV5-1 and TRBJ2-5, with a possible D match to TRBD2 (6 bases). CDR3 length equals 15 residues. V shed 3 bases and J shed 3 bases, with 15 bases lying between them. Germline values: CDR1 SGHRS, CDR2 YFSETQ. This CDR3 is CASSSALAREETQYF. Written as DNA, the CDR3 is TGCGCCAGCAGCTCGGCCCTAGCGAGAGAAGAGACCCAGTACTTC.

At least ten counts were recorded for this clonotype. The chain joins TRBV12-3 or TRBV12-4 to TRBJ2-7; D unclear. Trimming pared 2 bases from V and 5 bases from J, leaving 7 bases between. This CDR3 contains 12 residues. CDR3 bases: TGTGCCAGCAGTTTAAAGGGCCACGAGCAGTACTTC. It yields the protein CASSLKGHEQYF.

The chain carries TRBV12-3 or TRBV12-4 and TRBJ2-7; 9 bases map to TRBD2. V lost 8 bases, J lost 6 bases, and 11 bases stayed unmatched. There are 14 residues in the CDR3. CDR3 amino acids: CASGLIAGVGEQYF. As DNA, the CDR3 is TGTGCCAGCGGGCTTATAGCGGGAGTCGGCGAGCAGTACTTC.

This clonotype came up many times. The CDR3 protein is CASSHGQAEQYF. CDR3 DNA sequence: TGTGCCAGCAGCCACGGACAGGCGGAGCAGTACTTC. The V and J genes are TRBV7-9 and TRBJ2-7, with TRBD1 identical over 7 bases. Germline CDR1 SEHNR, CDR2 FQNEAQ (reference sequence). This CDR3 is 12 amino acids long. After removal of 5 bases from V and 7 bases from J, the junction contained 5 bases not matched to a gene.

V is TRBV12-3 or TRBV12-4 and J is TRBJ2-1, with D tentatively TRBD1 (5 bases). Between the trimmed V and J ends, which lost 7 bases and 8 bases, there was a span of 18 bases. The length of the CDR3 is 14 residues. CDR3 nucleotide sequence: TGTGCCAGCACCGGATGGCAGGGATTCGATGAGCAGTTCTTC. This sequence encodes CASTGWQGFDEQFF.

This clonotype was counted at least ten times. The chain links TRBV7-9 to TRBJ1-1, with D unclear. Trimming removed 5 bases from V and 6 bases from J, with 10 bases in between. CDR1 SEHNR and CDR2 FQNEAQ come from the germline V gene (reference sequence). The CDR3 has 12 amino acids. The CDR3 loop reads CASSPRIAEAFF. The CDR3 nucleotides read TGTGCCAGCAGCCCGCGAATTGCTGAAGCTTTCTTT.

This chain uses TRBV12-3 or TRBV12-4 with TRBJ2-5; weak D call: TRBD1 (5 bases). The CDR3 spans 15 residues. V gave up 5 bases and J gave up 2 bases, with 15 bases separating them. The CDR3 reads CASSPNDRIQETQYF. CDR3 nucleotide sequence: TGTGCCAGCAGTCCTAACGACAGAATTCAAGAGACCCAGTACTTC.

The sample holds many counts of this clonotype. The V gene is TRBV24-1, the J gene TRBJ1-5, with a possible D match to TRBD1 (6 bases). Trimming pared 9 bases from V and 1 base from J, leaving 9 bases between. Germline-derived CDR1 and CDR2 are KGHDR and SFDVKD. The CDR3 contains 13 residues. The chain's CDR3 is CATQTGSNQPQHF. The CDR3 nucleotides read TGTGCCACCCAAACAGGGAGCAATCAGCCCCAGCATTTT.

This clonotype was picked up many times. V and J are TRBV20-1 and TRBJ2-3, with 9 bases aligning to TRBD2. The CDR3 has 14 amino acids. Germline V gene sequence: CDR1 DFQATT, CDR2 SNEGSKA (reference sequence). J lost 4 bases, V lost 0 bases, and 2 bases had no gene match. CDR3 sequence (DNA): TGCAGTGCTAGAGAGACTAGCGGTTCAGATACGCAGTATTTT. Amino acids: CSARETSGSDTQYF.

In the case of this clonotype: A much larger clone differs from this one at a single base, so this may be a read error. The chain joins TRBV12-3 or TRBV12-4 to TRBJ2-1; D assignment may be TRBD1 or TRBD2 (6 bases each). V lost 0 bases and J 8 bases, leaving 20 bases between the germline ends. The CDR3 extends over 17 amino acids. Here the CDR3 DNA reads TGTGCCAGCAGTTTAGCGAGTCTACCGGGAGAGGGGGATGAGCAGTTCTTC. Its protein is CASSLASLPGEGDEQFF.

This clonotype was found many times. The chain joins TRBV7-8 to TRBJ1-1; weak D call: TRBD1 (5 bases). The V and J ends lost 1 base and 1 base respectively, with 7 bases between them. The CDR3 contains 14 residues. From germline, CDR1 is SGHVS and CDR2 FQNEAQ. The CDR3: CASSLGTQNTEAFF. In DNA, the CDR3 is TGTGCCAGCAGCTTAGGGACACAGAACACTGAAGCTTTCTTT. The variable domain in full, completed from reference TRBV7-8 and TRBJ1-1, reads GAGVSQSPRYKVAKRGQDVALRCDPISGHVSLFWYQQALGQGPEFLTYFQNEAQLDKSGLPSDRFFAERPEGSVSTLKIQRTQQEDSAVYLCASSLGTQNTEAFFGQGTRLTVV.

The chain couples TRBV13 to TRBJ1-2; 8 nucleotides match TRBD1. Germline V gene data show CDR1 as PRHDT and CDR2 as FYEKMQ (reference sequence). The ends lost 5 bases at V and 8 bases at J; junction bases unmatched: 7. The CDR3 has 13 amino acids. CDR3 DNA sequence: TGTGCCAGCAGCGCGGGACAGGTCGGCGGCTACACCTTC. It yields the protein CASSAGQVGGYTF.

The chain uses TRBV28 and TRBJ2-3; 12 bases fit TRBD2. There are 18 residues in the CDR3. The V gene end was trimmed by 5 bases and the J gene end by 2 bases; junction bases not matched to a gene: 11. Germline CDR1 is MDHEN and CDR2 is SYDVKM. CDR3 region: CASSIGGTSGLTTDTQYF. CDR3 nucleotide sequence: TGTGCCAGCAGTATCGGTGGGACTAGCGGGCTGACCACAGATACGCAGTATTTT.

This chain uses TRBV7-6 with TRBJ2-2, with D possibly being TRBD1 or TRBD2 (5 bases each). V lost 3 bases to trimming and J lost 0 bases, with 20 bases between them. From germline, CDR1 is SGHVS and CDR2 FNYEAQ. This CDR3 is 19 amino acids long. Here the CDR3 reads CASSFKGPFATPNTGELFF. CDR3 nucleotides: TGTGCCAGCAGCTTCAAGGGACCCTTCGCGACTCCGAACACCGGGGAGCTGTTTTTT.

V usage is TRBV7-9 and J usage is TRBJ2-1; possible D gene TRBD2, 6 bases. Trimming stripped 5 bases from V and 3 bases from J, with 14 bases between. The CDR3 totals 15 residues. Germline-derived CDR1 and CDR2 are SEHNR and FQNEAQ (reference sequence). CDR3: CASSQTSSYYNEQFF. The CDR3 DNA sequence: TGTGCCAGCAGCCAAACTAGCTCTTACTACAATGAGCAGTTCTTC.

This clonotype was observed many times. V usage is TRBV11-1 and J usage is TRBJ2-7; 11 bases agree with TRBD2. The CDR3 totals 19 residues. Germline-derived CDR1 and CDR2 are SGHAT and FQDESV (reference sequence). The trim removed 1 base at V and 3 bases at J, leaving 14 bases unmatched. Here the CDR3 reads CASSLVSRTSGSSRYEQYF. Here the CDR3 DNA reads TGTGCCAGCAGCTTAGTCTCACGAACTAGCGGGAGTTCGCGCTACGAGCAGTACTTC.